This note documents a single T cell receptor beta chain sequence. Its specificity is unknown. This entry comes from a study of OX40 agonist ivuxolimab in advanced cancers. Study in general: In three patients, partial responses were observed, one with hepatocellular carcinoma and two with cutaneous melanoma.

Study-wide results and limits: The average count of expanded clones was higher among CD8+ T cells than among CD4+.

The CDR3 contains 11 residues. Per the germline V gene, CDR1 is ENHRY and CDR2 is SYGVKD. Trimming took off 3 bases at V and 5 bases at J, with 2 bases between the two ends. The repertoire was sequenced with immunoSEQ multiplex PCR; TCRdb's copy has only in-frame clones and lacks some. The sample holds more than 50,000 clones, more than 70% seen once. The source of this sequence is an adult with an advanced solid tumor such as melanoma, head and neck, liver or kidney cancer. The sample here was CD4+ or CD8+ T cells sorted from blood, taken in a trial of the OX40 agonist ivuxolimab. The chain joins TRBV10-3 to TRBJ2-1, with no clear D. Here the CDR3 DNA reads TGTGCCATCAGTGAAAACAATGAGCAGTTCTTC. It is translated as CAISENNEQFF.